This T cell receptor beta chain is from a study of blood T cell repertoires in COVID-19. Sequencing used immunoSEQ multiplex PCR; TCRdb keeps in-frame clones, though not all of them. The sample includes about 69,000 clones, about 91% of them seen just once. Trimming shortened V by 6 bases and J by 6 bases, and 11 bases separated the two germline ends. CDR3 length: 13 amino acids. Germline V CDR1 and CDR2: SNHLY, FYNNEI. What was sequenced was peripheral blood. This TCR came from a woman aged 45-59 years with active COVID-19. This chain connects TRBV2 to TRBJ2-2; D gene unclear. As DNA, the CDR3 is TGTGCCAGCAGCCGCGTGCTGGCCGGGGAGCTGTTTTTT. Amino acid sequence: CASSRVLAGELFF.